This TCR beta chain was sequenced in a study of T cell changes during pregnancy in multiple sclerosis. Clones were sequenced by immunoSEQ multiplex PCR, and TCRdb holds only the in-frame ones, with some missing. The sample records 40,000 to 45,000 clones, around 90% being singletons. This clone was found a few times. Germline V CDR1 and CDR2: SGHDN, FVKESK. The CDR3 extends over 16 amino acids. The J segment lost 1 base and the V segment lost 0 bases, leaving 5 bases of the junction unmatched. This sequence was found in a female donor with multiple sclerosis, enrolled in a pregnancy study. The J gene is TRBJ1-1, the V gene TRBV14; 7 positions agree with TRBD1. The material was CD4+ T cells from peripheral blood mononuclear cells, obtained before pregnancy. CDR3 bases: TGTGCCAGCAGCCAAGATCCGGACAGGAGGAACACTGAAGCTTTCTTT. Its translation is CASSQDPDRRNTEAFF.